These 9 T cell receptor beta chains originate from one sample sequenced in a study of CD8 T cells in ankylosing spondylitis. TCRdb fed the 5' RACE reads into MiXCR, producing one record per CDR3 protein. The data show around 300,000 distinct CDR3 sequences, 9.5% to 13% seen once. Sample: blood, either unsorted or a sorted T cell fraction (not recorded which). All receptors come from a female donor with ankylosing spondylitis or in good health (not recorded which).

The V call is TRBV15, the J call TRBJ2-3, with D perhaps matching TRBD2 (6 bases). CDR3 length equals 15 residues. Germline CDR1 reads LNHNV; CDR2 reads YYDKDF (reference sequence). V lost 5 bases and J 3 bases, leaving 15 bases between the germline ends. This CDR3 reads CATSPRGIRTDTQYF. The DNA for the CDR3 is TGTGCCACCAGCCCGCGGGGTATTCGGACAGATACGCAGTATTTT. Full variable domain (outside the CDR3, taken from reference TRBV15 and TRBJ2-3): DAMVIQNPRYQVTQFGKPVTLSCSQTLNHNVMYWYQQKSSQAPKLLFHYYDKDFNNEADTPDNFQSRRPNTSFCFLDIRSPGLGDTAMYLCATSPRGIRTDTQYFGPGTRLTVL.

Many counts were recorded for this clonotype. The chain joins TRBV5-6 to TRBJ2-1; TRBD2 agrees at 15 bases. V trimming: 6 bases; J trimming: 0 bases; junction bases outside the gene matches: 7. This CDR3 spans 18 amino acids. The germline V gene has CDR1 SGHDT and CDR2 YYEEEE. The CDR3: CASIPGLAGGSSYNEQFF. CDR3 bases: TGTGCCAGCATTCCGGGACTAGCGGGGGGTAGCTCCTACAATGAGCAGTTCTTC.

The V and J genes are TRBV5-1 and TRBJ1-3; a weak D match, TRBD1 (6 bases). The CDR3 totals 15 residues. CDR1 is SGHRS, CDR2 YFSETQ, per germline. V gave up 5 bases and J gave up 0 bases, with 12 bases separating them. The CDR3 DNA is TGCGCCAGCAGATCGCAGGGGAACTCTGGAAACACCATATATTTT. This translates into CASRSQGNSGNTIYF.

V is TRBV7-8 and J is TRBJ1-4, with TRBD1 as a possible D gene (5 bases). Trimming removed 7 bases from V and 4 bases from J, with 10 bases in between. Germline V gene sequence: CDR1 SGHVS, CDR2 FQNEAQ. There are 13 residues in the CDR3. CDR3 in DNA: TGTGCCAGCACCGAGGGGCGTAATGAAAAACTGTTTTTT. This encodes CASTEGRNEKLFF.

There are many counts of this clonotype. The chain combines TRBV29-1 with TRBJ1-1; D is undetermined. Trimming pared 4 bases from V and 5 bases from J, leaving 14 bases between. CDR1 and CDR2 (germline): SQVTM, ANQGSEA. The CDR3 spans 13 residues. CDR3 amino acids: CSVGNLLHTEAFF. Written as DNA, the CDR3 is TGCAGCGTTGGGAATCTGCTACATACTGAAGCTTTCTTT.

This chain uses TRBV9 with TRBJ2-7; D is perhaps TRBD2 (7 bases). The germline V and J ends were trimmed by 3 bases and 2 bases, with 12 bases remaining between them. This CDR3 has 14 amino acids. The germline gives CDR1 SGDLS, CDR2 YYNGEE. The CDR3 loop reads CASSAGGPPYEQYF. For the CDR3, the DNA is TGTGCCAGCAGCGCCGGGGGGCCTCCCTACGAGCAGTACTTC.

The V call is TRBV12-3 or TRBV12-4, the J call TRBJ1-4; tentatively, D is TRBD1 (6 bases). This CDR3 contains 14 residues. The V gene lost 7 bases and the J gene lost 7 bases, with 16 bases spanning the gap. The CDR3 DNA follows: TGTGCCAGCACCCAAACGGGGGGCAGTGAAAAACTGTTTTTT. It specifies CASTQTGGSEKLFF.

This clonotype was seen ten or more times. The rearrangement links TRBV27 to TRBJ2-7; D is perhaps TRBD2 (6 bases). Trimming pared 4 bases from V and 2 bases from J, leaving 12 bases between. This CDR3 comprises 14 residues. Germline CDR1 MNHEY, CDR2 SMNVEV (reference sequence). This chain's CDR3 is CASSSGEVPYEQYF. Here the CDR3 DNA reads TGTGCCAGCAGTTCCGGGGAGGTCCCCTACGAGCAGTACTTC.

There are many counts of this clonotype. The V gene is TRBV20-1, the J gene TRBJ2-1, with 11 bases identical to TRBD2. Germline lookup yields CDR1 DFQATT and CDR2 SNEGSKA (reference sequence). The CDR3 is made up of 16 amino acids. V was pared by 3 bases and J by 9 bases, with 13 bases of the junction left unmatched. CDR3 region: CSASRISSGGFSEQFF. The CDR3 DNA sequence: TGCAGTGCTAGTAGGATCTCTAGCGGGGGGTTCAGTGAGCAGTTCTTC.